The following is a TCR beta chain sequence with its context. No cognate antigen has been identified for it. No much larger clone is present one base from it, and per-base qualities are unavailable. Repertoires were sampled multiple times during chemoradiotherapy, which allowed clonal expansion in the tumor microenvironment to be followed. To prepare the library, the immunoSEQ multiplex PCR assay was applied. This is the immuneACCESS table as TCRdb keeps it, with only in-frame sequences that have V and J called. A part of the clones is gone; compared with another copy, unresolved V genes explain less than half, and the rest is unexplained. The sample table lists more than 15,000 clones, approximately 79% of them with a count of one. Of the sample, about a tenth falls within the top ten clones. These data belong to a study of chemoradiotherapy in HPV16-positive cancers (dated by TCRdb to between 2021 and 2023). Describing the broader study: Functional T-cell assays on cells from two HPV16-positive patients defined candidate HPV-specific T-cell clones and common TCR motifs. The study asked whether T-cell immunity to the HPV oncoproteins E6 and E7 changes during chemoradiotherapy and whether this immunity affects survival. Next, the candidate HPV-specific TCRs and motifs were followed in TCR repertoires from about 90 patients with HPV-related cancers.

Looking up the germline V gene (reference sequence) yields CDR1 SGHNT and CDR2 YYREEE. Trimming leaves V shorter by 0 bases and J shorter by 2 bases, with the junction holding 0 bases beyond the gene matches. The cysteine opens and the phenylalanine closes a CDR3 of 14 amino acids. Of the read, only the CDR3 DNA is kept; its 42 bases are in frame from base 1. Study-wide findings and limitations: Among HPV16-positive patients, expansion of HPV-responsive T cells during chemoradiotherapy was associated with better recurrence-free survival. Expansion of candidate HPV-specific clones and E7-related TCR motifs was observed in the tumor microenvironment during treatment, whereas no such expansion was observed for non-HPV-specific T cells. The functional definition of HPV-specific T cells was derived from only two HPV16-positive patients, and the survival association was reported for HPV16-positive patients.

This chain joins TRBV5-4 to TRBJ1-2; TRBD1 matches 8 bases in the middle. This TCR came from a human donor with HPV-associated anogenital cancer. The sample here was taken from a patient who underwent chemoradiotherapy. The CDR3 in this case is CASSLGQGNYGYTF. The DNA reads TGTGCCAGCAGCTTGGGACAGGGGAACTATGGCTACACCTTC.